Reported below is one T cell receptor (beta chain). This clonotype was seen more than once but under ten times. Its antigen is still unknown. No base quality values were provided; no much bigger clone lies one nucleotide off. The library was obtained by RACE. Sequencing instrument: NextSeq 500. During library preparation, unique molecular identifiers were attached to individual cDNA molecules so that TCRs could be counted in a quantitative, reproducible way. For every blood RNA sample, sequencing covered both the TCR alpha and TCR beta chains. As for the original processing: The median number of TCRs per sample was some 100,000, ranging from about 23,224 to 690,600. V, J and CDR3 annotation of the TCR reads was performed with the Decombinator software suite. For PS versus PT1 abundance plots, all samples were subsampled to the same number of TCRs (28,000). TCRs were defined as expanded if absent before sensitization and observed at least eight times at the 2-week time point. Through fastp at Q25 and MiXCR, TCRdb rebuilt clones from the public reads, retaining in-frame beta chains. Rows are unified per CDR3 protein, each entry keeping the most common DNA and genes. The V and J calls, along with clone size, are taken from TCRdb and not from the paper's own processing. The sample data list 150,000 to 200,000 distinct CDR3 sequences, and about a quarter of these were observed just once. Around 2.3% of the sample belongs to the ten largest clones.

The time point label, read with the paper, signifies: patch test 3, about 24 weeks after DPC sensitization. What this sample's treatment or condition label stands for: therapeutic diphenylcyclopropenone sensitization with weekly scalp DPC. At every patch-test visit, the blood draw took place before the patch test was put on. Eligible patients were aged 18 to 70, diagnosed with alopecia, deemed suitable for DPC therapy, and excluded if pregnant. Total RNA was extracted from unfractionated whole blood collected in Tempus Blood RNA tubes. This entry comes from a study of human T cells and chemical hapten exposure (dated by TCRdb to about 2021). With regard to the full study: For sensitization, 2% DPC in acetone was applied to an approximately 2 cm by approximately 2 cm area of upper inner arm skin. Patients additionally received weekly therapeutic DPC doses to the scalp throughout the approximately 24-week study period. Patch testing on the upper back used Finn chambers containing 0.01% DPC, with scoring done after 6 days according to International Contact Dermatitis Research Group standards. The mostly female patient cohort included alopecia areata with under or over 50% scalp involvement, alopecia totalis and alopecia universalis. The libraries were sequenced as a pool, and the TCR yield per sample differed mostly because of small variations in library volumes within the pool. The study tracked peripheral blood TCR repertoire changes in vivo during primary and secondary sensitization to the hapten diphenylcyclopropenone (DPC) in alopecia patients. Patient blood was sampled pre-sensitization (week 0) and at 2, 6 and about 24 weeks after DPC sensitization. Around 30 alopecia patients provided blood for TCR sequencing at one to four time points (pre-sensitization, 2, 6 and 24 weeks).

Broad study findings and their caveats: DPC sensitization did not change how many TCRs were above 1 in 1000 frequency, and no evidence was found of alterations in global repertoire structure. Expanded TCRs formed significantly more large CDR3 similarity clusters than pre-sensitization or healthy control sets, consistent with antigen-driven responses. The number of PT1 expanded TCRs positively correlated with patch test score, significant at thresholds 8, 16 and 32 but not 4. After repeated subsampling, the strength of the expansion versus patch-test correlation and the threshold at which it became significant changed. Because all patients had alopecia, a presumed autoimmune disease, the immune response of the patients might differ from that of healthy individuals.

CDR1 and CDR2 were assigned from the germline V gene as SGHAT and FQNNGV. The CDR3 runs 15 amino acids, cysteine and phenylalanine included. Just CDR3 DNA is preserved here, 45 bases in frame from base 1. The germline V and J ends show losses of 5 bases and 6 bases respectively, and no gene match explains 9 bases of the junction. The sequencing used whole blood, collected in connection with sensitization to the hapten diphenylcyclopropenone (DPC). The source of this sequence is a woman aged 18-30 years with alopecia areata. Some clones in this sample may be carry-over from other donors' samples. The sequence is built from TRBV11-2 and TRBJ2-1, with 8 central nucleotides matching TRBD2. Read as DNA, the sequence is TGTGCCAGCAGCATGGAGCGGGGGCCGAGCAATGAGCAGTTCTTC. It translates as CASSMERGPSNEQFF.